These T cell receptor beta chains were read from a single sample in a study of Ad26.COV2.S vaccination and SARS-CoV-2 variants. Produced via immunoSEQ multiplex PCR; TCRdb's table is partial and in-frame only. The table shows around 450,000 clones, with around 89% occurring only once. Material: peripheral blood, obtained in a trial of Ad26.COV2.S vaccine versus placebo. The receptors derive from a person aged 18-65 years who received the Ad26.COV2.S COVID-19 vaccine or a placebo. Both conserved end residues are part of each CDR3. The D gene is left open where the match is weak. For some rows the clone size is stated as once, few or many, or as a class when expanded; others skip it.

NA	TRBV7-2	TRBJ2-1	TRBD2	CASSSRGLASYNEQFF	TGTGCCAGCAGCTCGCGGGGACTAGCGTCCTACAATGAGCAGTTCTTC
NA	TRBV6-7	TRBJ1-6	NA	CASTPGGVKTSPLHF	TGTGCCAGCACCCCAGGTGGGGTCAAGACTTCACCCCTCCACTTT
NA	TRBV6-1	TRBJ1-1	NA	CASSDLRRLEAFF	TGTGCCAGCAGTGATCTACGGCGACTTGAAGCTTTCTTT
NA	TRBV15	TRBJ2-7	NA	CATSRDTTGTSYEQYF	TGTGCCACCAGCAGAGATACAACAGGCACATCCTACGAGCAGTACTTC
NA	TRBV19	TRBJ2-3	NA	CASLGARTDTQYF	TGTGCCAGTTTAGGAGCGCGCACAGATACGCAGTATTTT
NA	TRBV3-1/TRBV3-2	TRBJ2-5	NA	CASSQARGRETQYF	TGTGCCAGCAGCCAAGCCCGGGGGAGAGAGACCCAGTACTTC
few	TRBV28	TRBJ2-7	NA	CASGSYEQYF	TGTGCCAGCGGCTCCTACGAGCAGTACTTC
few	TRBV19	TRBJ1-1	TRBD1	CASSMGTANTEAFF	TGTGCCAGTAGTATGGGGACAGCTAACACTGAAGCTTTCTTT
NA	TRBV19	TRBJ2-7	NA	CASSIVGSSYEQYF	TGTGCCAGTAGTATAGTCGGCAGCTCCTACGAGCAGTACTTC
NA	TRBV2	TRBJ2-5	TRBD1	CASSGQGALETQYF	TGTGCCAGCAGTGGGCAGGGGGCCTTGGAGACCCAGTACTTC
NA	TRBV3-1/TRBV3-2	TRBJ1-2	NA	CASSQAQRGYTF	TGTGCCAGCAGCCAGGCGCAGAGGGGCTACACCTTC
NA	TRBV5-4	TRBJ2-5	TRBD1	CASSWDRGETQYF	TGTGCCAGCAGCTGGGACAGGGGAGAGACCCAGTACTTC
NA	TRBV5-1	TRBJ2-7	NA	CASSLLTTSYEQYF	TGCGCCAGCAGCTTGTTGACCACCTCCTACGAGCAGTACTTC